These T cell receptor beta chains were read from a single sample in a study of vaccination and CD4 T cells after COVID-19. TCRdb analysed the PCR reads with MiXCR anew, one entry per CDR3 protein. The table includes some 13,000 distinct CDR3 sequences, around 30% detected once. These receptors lack a known antigen. The sequenced sample was CD4+ T cells from blood, cultured in vitro. These receptor sequences come from a human donor who had recovered from COVID-19. The CDR3 runs from the conserved cysteine through the conserved F or W. A D gene is named only where the DNA matches it firmly. Clone size is given for some rows only: seen once, a few or many times, or a class if the clone is expanded.

J: TRBJ1-1
D: NA
size: few
length: 13
V: TRBV6-1
DNA: TGTGCCAGCAGTGAAATGGTCCAGGGTAAAGCTTTCTTT
CDR3: CASSEMVQGKAFF

J: TRBJ1-2
D: NA
size: NA
length: 13
V: TRBV18
DNA: TGTGCCAGCTCACAGGACAAGAACTATGGCTACACCTTC
CDR3: CASSQDKNYGYTF

J: TRBJ2-2
D: NA
size: NA
length: 13
V: TRBV27
DNA: TGTGCCAGCAGTTTATCAGGGGCCGGGGAGCTGTTTTTT
CDR3: CASSLSGAGELFF

J: TRBJ1-4
D: NA
size: NA
length: 15
V: TRBV20-1
DNA: TGCAGTGCTAGGGCAGGGGCCAACGATAATGAAAAACTGTTTTTT
CDR3: CSARAGANDNEKLFF

J: TRBJ2-6
D: NA
size: NA
length: 14
V: TRBV20-1
DNA: TGCAGTGCATACGTAAGCTCTGGGGCCAACGTCCTGACTTTC
CDR3: CSAYVSSGANVLTF

J: TRBJ2-2
D: NA
size: few
length: 14
V: TRBV2
DNA: TGTGCCAGCAGGGAAGGAGTTCGGACCGGGGAGCTGTTTTTT
CDR3: CASREGVRTGELFF

J: TRBJ2-2
D: TRBD2
size: few
length: 17
V: TRBV20-1
DNA: TGCAGTGCGCGTCGACTAGCGGGAGATCTTATCACCGGGGAGCTGTTTTTT
CDR3: CSARRLAGDLITGELFF

J: TRBJ2-1
D: TRBD2
size: NA
length: 17
V: TRBV20-1
DNA: TGCAGTGCTAGATGGCCCTTTGCGGGAGGGCCTATTGGTGAGCAGTTCTTC
CDR3: CSARWPFAGGPIGEQFF

J: TRBJ1-6
D: NA
size: NA
length: 15
V: TRBV10-3
DNA: TGTGCCATCAGTGAGATCGGGGGGCAGGGATCACCCCTCCACTTT
CDR3: CAISEIGGQGSPLHF

J: TRBJ2-2
D: NA
size: NA
length: 16
V: TRBV10-3
DNA: TGTGCCATCAGTGAGTCGCGGACCCAGAACACCGGGGAGCTGTTTTTT
CDR3: CAISESRTQNTGELFF

J: TRBJ1-2
D: TRBD1
size: few
length: 17
V: TRBV6-1
DNA: TGTGCCAGCAGTGGAGGAGGGGGCGCGGTGGAATGGTATGGCTACACCTTC
CDR3: CASSGGGGAVEWYGYTF

J: TRBJ1-2
D: NA
size: few
length: 13
V: TRBV20-1
DNA: TGCAGTGCTAGATCGGGGGGCGATTATGGCTACACCTTC
CDR3: CSARSGGDYGYTF

J: TRBJ2-5
D: TRBD1
size: few
length: 16
V: TRBV5-1
DNA: TGCGCCAGCAGCGGCGGGACAGGGGGCTACCAAGAGACCCAGTACTTC
CDR3: CASSGGTGGYQETQYF

J: TRBJ2-3
D: TRBD2
size: NA
length: 14
V: TRBV6-1
DNA: TGTGCCAGCAGGACTAGCGGGAGCACAGATACGCAGTATTTT
CDR3: CASRTSGSTDTQYF

J: TRBJ2-6
D: NA
size: few
length: 16
V: TRBV24-1
DNA: TGTGCCACCGGTAAGCAGGGGCCCTCTGGGGCCAACGTCCTGACTTTC
CDR3: CATGKQGPSGANVLTF

J: TRBJ2-7
D: TRBD2
size: once
length: 20
V: TRBV4-1
DNA: TGCGCCAGCAGCCATCCGAGACCTCCGGGACTAGCGGGACACTCCTACGAGCAGTACTTC
CDR3: CASSHPRPPGLAGHSYEQYF

J: TRBJ1-5
D: NA
size: few
length: 16
V: TRBV19
DNA: TGTGCCAGTATGGGGTTATCAGCAATTAGCAATCAGCCCCAGCATTTT
CDR3: CASMGLSAISNQPQHF

J: TRBJ1-1
D: NA
size: once
length: 15
V: TRBV28
DNA: TGTGCCAGCAGTAGACAAGGGACGGCGAACACTGAAGCTTTCTTT
CDR3: CASSRQGTANTEAFF

J: TRBJ1-2
D: NA
size: few
length: 12
V: TRBV24-1
DNA: TGTGCCACCAGTGACCAGGACAAAGGCTACACCTTC
CDR3: CATSDQDKGYTF

J: TRBJ1-2
D: NA
size: NA
length: 11
V: TRBV29-1
DNA: TGCAGCGTTGGAGTAGATTATGGCTACACCTTC
CDR3: CSVGVDYGYTF

J: TRBJ2-5
D: TRBD2
size: NA
length: 14
V: TRBV7-7
DNA: TGTGCTAGTTCGGCTAGCGGGATGCAAGAGACCCAGTACTTC
CDR3: CASSASGMQETQYF

J: TRBJ1-2
D: TRBD1
size: medium-sized
length: 13
V: TRBV20-1
DNA: TGCAGTGCTCGACACCGGGACAGCTATGGCTACACCTTC
CDR3: CSARHRDSYGYTF

J: TRBJ2-5
D: NA
size: few
length: 13
V: TRBV6-1
DNA: TGTGCCAGCAGTACAACAGGTTGGGGGACCCAGTACTTC
CDR3: CASSTTGWGTQYF

J: TRBJ2-2
D: NA
size: NA
length: 18
V: TRBV7-9
DNA: TGTGCCAGCAGCTTAGATGGGATTCGGCGGAGGCGGGCCGGGGAGCTGTTTTTT
CDR3: CASSLDGIRRRRAGELFF

J: TRBJ2-7
D: NA
size: NA
length: 12
V: TRBV7-9
DNA: TGTGCCAGCAGACCCCTGGACACCGAGCAGTACTTC
CDR3: CASRPLDTEQYF

J: TRBJ2-3
D: TRBD2
size: medium-sized
length: 13
V: TRBV6-4
DNA: TGTGCCAGCAGTGAGCGGGAGACAGATACGCAGTATTTT
CDR3: CASSERETDTQYF

J: TRBJ1-1
D: NA
size: NA
length: 17
V: TRBV30
DNA: TGTGCCTGGTCTAGTGCCCGTGGGTCGATCATGAACACTGAAGCTTTCTTT
CDR3: CAWSSARGSIMNTEAFF

J: TRBJ2-3
D: NA
size: few
length: 12
V: TRBV2
DNA: TGTGCCGGTCAACGGGACATCGACACGCAGTATTTT
CDR3: CAGQRDIDTQYF

J: TRBJ1-2
D: NA
size: NA
length: 18
V: TRBV4-1
DNA: TGCGCCAGCAGCCAGTCGACAGTACCTTCCTTTAACTATCATGGCTACACCTTC
CDR3: CASSQSTVPSFNYHGYTF

J: TRBJ1-2
D: TRBD1
size: NA
length: 14
V: TRBV7-8
DNA: TGTGCCAGCAGCCGTCGGCAGGGGGTGGATGGCTACACCTTC
CDR3: CASSRRQGVDGYTF

J: TRBJ2-1
D: TRBD2
size: NA
length: 16
V: TRBV12-3/TRBV12-4
DNA: TGTGCCAGCAGCGTAGCAGCGGGAGCCACCTACAATGAGCAGTTCTTC
CDR3: CASSVAAGATYNEQFF

J: TRBJ2-7
D: NA
size: once
length: 13
V: TRBV7-9
DNA: TGTGCCAGCAGCTTGGGGGGAGTATACGAGCAGTACTTC
CDR3: CASSLGGVYEQYF

J: TRBJ2-6
D: NA
size: few
length: 17
V: TRBV27
DNA: TGTGCCAGCAGTTACCTGGGACACAGCTCTGGGGCCAACGTCCTGACTTTC
CDR3: CASSYLGHSSGANVLTF

J: TRBJ1-2
D: NA
size: few
length: 16
V: TRBV25-1
DNA: TGTGCCAGCAGTGGGGGACTGGGACGCCTTGACTATGGCTACACCTTC
CDR3: CASSGGLGRLDYGYTF

J: TRBJ2-1
D: NA
size: once
length: 12
V: TRBV12-3/TRBV12-4
DNA: TGTGCCAGCAGTTTGAGTGGGGTTGAGCAGTTCTTC
CDR3: CASSLSGVEQFF

J: TRBJ1-2
D: NA
size: NA
length: 13
V: TRBV28
DNA: TGTGCCAGCAGTTTATGGGGTCGAGGTGGCTACACCTTC
CDR3: CASSLWGRGGYTF

J: TRBJ1-5
D: NA
size: NA
length: 16
V: TRBV20-1
DNA: TGCAGTGCTAGGGGGTCCGGGAAACATAGCAATCAGCCCCAGCATTTT
CDR3: CSARGSGKHSNQPQHF

J: TRBJ2-3
D: TRBD1
size: NA
length: 18
V: TRBV27
DNA: TGTGCCAGCCGCTTACTGGGGACTGGGACAGGGAAAGCAGATACGCAGTATTTT
CDR3: CASRLLGTGTGKADTQYF

J: TRBJ2-3
D: NA
size: once
length: 13
V: TRBV7-3
DNA: TGTGCCAGCAGCTCACTAGTTGCAGATACGCAGTATTTT
CDR3: CASSSLVADTQYF

J: TRBJ2-5
D: TRBD1
size: NA
length: 15
V: TRBV6-5
DNA: TGTGCCAGCAGTTACGGGACAGGGGAGTTTGAGACCCAGTACTTC
CDR3: CASSYGTGEFETQYF

J: TRBJ2-3
D: TRBD2
size: few
length: 17
V: TRBV20-1
DNA: TGCAGTGCGAGCCGACAAAGCGGACTAGCGGTCACAGATACGCAGTATTTT
CDR3: CSASRQSGLAVTDTQYF

J: TRBJ2-3
D: NA
size: NA
length: 14
V: TRBV5-1
DNA: TGCGCCAGCAGCCCCTGGTGGGCGGAAGATACGCAGTATTTT
CDR3: CASSPWWAEDTQYF

J: TRBJ2-5
D: NA
size: few
length: 13
V: TRBV24-1
DNA: TGTGCCACCAGTGATCCCCTAAAAGAGACCCAGTACTTC
CDR3: CATSDPLKETQYF

J: TRBJ1-1
D: NA
size: few
length: 11
V: TRBV20-1
DNA: TGCAGTGCCACTCGGAGGGGCGGAACTTTCTTT
CDR3: CSATRRGGTFF

J: TRBJ2-7
D: TRBD1
size: NA
length: 12
V: TRBV20-1
DNA: TGCAGTGCTAGAGACTTACGGACAGGGACGTACTTC
CDR3: CSARDLRTGTYF

J: TRBJ2-7
D: NA
size: few
length: 13
V: TRBV10-3
DNA: TGTGCCATCAGTGACCCCAAGGGGGGACCTACAAATTTC
CDR3: CAISDPKGGPTNF

J: TRBJ1-1
D: NA
size: few
length: 18
V: TRBV7-9
DNA: TGTGCGCAGCCCCCACAAACAGGGTCGTATGCCATGAACACTGAAGCTTTCTTT
CDR3: CAQPPQTGSYAMNTEAFF

J: TRBJ2-1
D: NA
size: NA
length: 11
V: TRBV20-1
DNA: TGCAGTGCTAGAGATGCAGGGGAGCAGTTCTTC
CDR3: CSARDAGEQFF

J: TRBJ1-2
D: NA
size: medium-sized
length: 14
V: TRBV27
DNA: TGTGCCAGCAGACAATGGGCAGGGAACTATGGCTACACCTTC
CDR3: CASRQWAGNYGYTF